The source of this TCR beta chain is a study of graft-versus-host responses after intestinal transplantation. About this clone: Its specificity is unknown.

The CDR3 length is 15 residues. The V gene lost 0 bases and the J gene lost 4 bases, with 14 bases spanning the gap. CDR1 is SGHRS and CDR2 is YFSETQ in the germline V gene. Produced via immunoSEQ multiplex PCR; TCRdb's table is partial and in-frame only. In the table there are about 96,000 clones, around 90% of which are singletons. Sample: unstimulated CD4+ T cells sorted from spleen or lymph node cells, taken before intestinal transplant. The sequence was collected from a human donor who received an intestinal transplant. The chain has TRBV5-1 and TRBJ2-7; D perhaps matches TRBD2 (6 bases). The CDR3 protein is CASSLAGESQYEQYF. CDR3 DNA sequence: TGCGCCAGCAGCTTGGCGGGGGAGTCTCAGTACGAGCAGTACTTC.